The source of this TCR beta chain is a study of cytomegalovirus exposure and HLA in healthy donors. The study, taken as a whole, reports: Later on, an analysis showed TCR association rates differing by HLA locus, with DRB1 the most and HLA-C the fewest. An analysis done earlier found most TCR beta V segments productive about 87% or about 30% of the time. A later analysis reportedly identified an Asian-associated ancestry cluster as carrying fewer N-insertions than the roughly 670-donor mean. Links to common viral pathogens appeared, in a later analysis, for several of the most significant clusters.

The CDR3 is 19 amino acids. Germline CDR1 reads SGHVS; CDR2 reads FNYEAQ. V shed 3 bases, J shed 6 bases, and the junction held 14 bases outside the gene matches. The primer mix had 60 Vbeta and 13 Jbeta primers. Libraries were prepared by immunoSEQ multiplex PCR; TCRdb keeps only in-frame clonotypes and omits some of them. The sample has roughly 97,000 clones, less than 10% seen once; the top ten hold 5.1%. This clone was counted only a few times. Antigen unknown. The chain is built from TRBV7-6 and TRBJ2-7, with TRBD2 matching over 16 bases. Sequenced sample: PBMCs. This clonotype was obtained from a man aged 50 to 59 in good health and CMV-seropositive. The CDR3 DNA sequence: TGTGCCAGCAGCTTTCGTCCCGGGACTAGCGGGAGGGCCCTGGGCGAGCAGTACTTC. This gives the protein CASSFRPGTSGRALGEQYF.